A single sample is the source of the 18 T cell receptor beta chains below, sequenced in a study of cytomegalovirus exposure and HLA in healthy donors (dated 2017 in TCRdb). The method behind the library was the immunoSEQ multiplex PCR assay. For the multiplex PCR, a mixture combining 60 forward primers for TCR Vbeta segments and 13 reverse primers for TCR Jbeta segments was used. In TCRdb, the immuneACCESS table is reduced to in-frame sequences with V and J assigned. These tables do not hold every clone; where another copy was compared, an unresolved V gene accounts for under half, and the others remain unexplained. This sample holds some 90,000 clones; about 80% were observed only once. The top ten hold approximately 5% of the sample. The sequenced material came from PBMCs. The source is a man younger than 40 in good health and CMV-seropositive.

V is TRBV5-6 and J is TRBJ1-5; a possible D gene is TRBD1 (5 bases). V lost 1 base and J 5 bases, leaving 16 bases between the germline ends. The germline gives CDR1 SGHDT, CDR2 YYEEEE. This CDR3 is built from 16 residues. The CDR3 nucleotides are TGTGCCAGCAGCTTGCGTTCCTGGGGCGGGGATCAGCCCCAGCATTTT. Amino acids: CASSLRSWGGDQPQHF.

This chain links TRBV9 with TRBJ2-6; TRBD1 is a possible D gene (6 bases). Germline V gives CDR1 SGDLS, CDR2 YYNGEE. CDR3 length: 15 amino acids. Between the trimmed V and J ends, which lost 4 bases and 2 bases, there was a span of 10 bases. CDR3 nucleotides: TGTGCCAGCAGCCCCGAGGGGGCTGGGGCCAACGTCCTGACTTTC. It is translated as CASSPEGAGANVLTF. The full variable domain, completed using reference TRBV9 and TRBJ2-6, is DSGVTQTPKHLITATGQRVTLRCSPRSGDLSVYWYQQSLDQGLQFLIQYYNGEERAKGNILERFSAQQFPDLHSELNLSSLELGDSALYFCASSPEGAGANVLTFGAGSRLTVL.

The chain couples TRBV27 to TRBJ1-5; D is uncertain. V was clipped by 10 bases and J by 0 bases, with 16 bases between them. Germline CDR1 reads MNHEY; CDR2 reads SMNVEV (reference sequence). The CDR3 contains 15 residues. The DNA of the CDR3 is TGTGCCATCAAAGAAGTCGCGGTTAGCAATCAGCCCCAGCATTTT. This encodes CAIKEVAVSNQPQHF.

The CDR3 coding sequence is TGTGCCAGCAGTGAACTAGGAACTCATGAGCAGTTCTTC. Protein product: CASSELGTHEQFF. The chain employs TRBV27 and TRBJ2-1; TRBD2 is a possible D gene (5 bases). CDR1 is MNHEY, CDR2 SMNVEV, per germline (reference sequence). V was pared by 5 bases and J by 8 bases, with 13 bases between. The CDR3 has 13 amino acids.

The chain uses TRBV21-1 and TRBJ2-1; the table's D call, TRBD2, was not checked against the DNA. TRBV21-1 is tagged as a pseudogene. The CDR3 extends over 11 amino acids. The CDR3 region is CASSNYDEQFF. The CDR3 coding sequence is TGTGCCAGCAGCAACTACGATGAGCAGTTCTTC.

The sample holds one count of this clone. The chain links TRBV19 to TRBJ1-4; 10 nucleotides align to TRBD1. Trimming at V came to 6 bases and at J to 10 bases, leaving 8 bases not matched to a gene. The CDR3 runs to 14 residues. From germline, CDR1 is LNHDA and CDR2 SQIVND (reference sequence). CDR3 residues: CASRGQGTNGKLFF. The CDR3 coding sequence is TGTGCCAGTAGGGGACAGGGGACCAACGGAAAACTGTTTTTT.

This clone is deemed medium-sized. V usage is TRBV4-3 and J usage is TRBJ2-1; D call uncertain. V lost 0 bases to trimming and J lost 10 bases, with 22 bases between them. The germline V gene encodes CDR1 LGHNA and CDR2 YSLEER. The CDR3 is made up of 17 amino acids. The CDR3 sequence: CASSQETRGQWLVEQFF. CDR3 bases: TGCGCCAGCAGCCAAGAGACTCGTGGCCAGTGGCTAGTGGAGCAGTTCTTC.

The CDR3 is CASSKGTGDFGNTIYF. Here the CDR3 DNA reads TGTGCCAGCAGTAAGGGGACAGGGGATTTCGGAAACACCATATATTTT. V gene TRBV6-6 combines with J gene TRBJ1-3; 10 bases match TRBD1. Trimming removed 5 bases from V and 4 bases from J; junction bases left unmatched: 8. The germline V gene has CDR1 MNHNY and CDR2 SVGAGI (reference sequence). This CDR3 region has 16 residues.

For the CDR3, the DNA is TGTGCCAGCAGTTACTTCCGACAGGGGGCGGGCTACGAGCAGTACTTC. The encoded protein is CASSYFRQGAGYEQYF. This chain joins TRBV6-5 and TRBJ2-7, with 10 nucleotides matching TRBD1. V shed 1 base, J shed 3 bases, and the junction held 6 bases outside the gene matches. Germline CDR1 is MNHEY and CDR2 is SVGAGI. The CDR3 is 16 amino acids.

The chain combines TRBV2 with TRBJ1-1; D might be TRBD1 (6 bases). V lost 6 bases to trimming and J lost 0 bases, with 14 bases between them. From germline, CDR1 is SNHLY and CDR2 FYNNEI. The CDR3 loop spans 15 amino acids. The CDR3 DNA reads as TGTGCCAGCAGGGATAGGGGGTTCCTGAACACTGAAGCTTTCTTT. Translated, it gives CASRDRGFLNTEAFF.

In this sample, this clone turned up a few times. This rearrangement joins TRBV6-1 to TRBJ1-2; D not resolved. Germline V gives CDR1 MNHNS, CDR2 SASEGT. V was cut by 0 bases and J by 0 bases, with 5 bases left in between. The CDR3 consists of 14 residues. The chain's CDR3 is CASSEAATNYGYTF. CDR3 coding DNA: TGTGCCAGCAGTGAAGCCGCGACTAACTATGGCTACACCTTC.

The J gene is TRBJ1-4, the V gene TRBV28; weak D call: TRBD1 (5 bases). This CDR3 spans 14 amino acids. The V end lost 1 base, the J end lost 4 bases, and 7 bases lay between the germline ends. Germline V CDR1 and CDR2: MDHEN, SYDVKM. DNA for the CDR3: TGTGCCAGCAGTTTATCAGGGAATAATGAAAAACTGTTTTTT. Translated: CASSLSGNNEKLFF.

The chain uses TRBV4-2 and TRBJ2-6; D possibly corresponds to TRBD2 (5 bases). The germline CDR1 and CDR2 sequences are LGHNA and YNFKEQ. V lost 2 bases and J lost 0, with 8 bases in between. This CDR3 has 16 residues. CDR3 DNA sequence: TGTGCCAGCAGCCAAACCCGGGACTCTGGGGCCAACGTCCTGACTTTC. This gives the protein CASSQTRDSGANVLTF.

The chain recombines TRBV5-5 with TRBJ2-7; 9 bases map to TRBD1. The CDR3 length is 16 residues. CDR1 and CDR2 from the germline V gene are SGHKS and YYEKEE (reference sequence). Trimming cost V 0 bases and J 0 bases; bases outside gene matches: 4. CDR3 amino acids: CASSLAGDRASYEQYV. CDR3 sequence (DNA): TGTGCCAGCAGCTTGGCCGGGGACAGGGCCTCCTACGAGCAGTACGTC.

V and J are TRBV19 and TRBJ2-3; weak D call: TRBD2 (6 bases). Germline CDR1 reads LNHDA; CDR2 reads SQIVND (reference sequence). V lost 6 bases and J 4 bases, leaving 11 bases between the germline ends. The CDR3 totals 13 residues. The CDR3 region is CASRWRGADTQYF. The CDR3 DNA is TGTGCCAGTAGGTGGAGGGGTGCAGATACGCAGTATTTT.

The V call is TRBV5-6, the J call TRBJ1-2; D gene uncertain. Trimming shortened V by 5 bases and J by 7 bases, and 6 bases separated the two germline ends. Germline assignment: CDR1 SGHDT and CDR2 YYEEEE. CDR3 size: 10 residues. Here the CDR3 DNA reads TGTGCCAGCAGTGGCTCTGGCTACACCTTC. It encodes CASSGSGYTF.

The chain recombines TRBV9 with TRBJ2-2, with 8 bases identical to TRBD2. V trimming: 4 bases; J trimming: 3 bases; junction bases outside the gene matches: 11. CDR1 and CDR2 from the germline V gene are SGDLS and YYNGEE. The CDR3 has 17 amino acids. CDR3 DNA: TGTGCCAGCAGCCCCCCCTTGGGGGGACTAGACACCGGGGAGCTGTTTTTT. The encoded protein is CASSPPLGGLDTGELFF.

This clone was picked up one time. The chain carries TRBV7-6 and TRBJ2-7; D uncertain. The CDR3 runs to 13 residues. The V gene lost 5 bases and the J gene lost 0 bases, with 8 bases spanning the gap. Per germline, CDR1 SGHVS and CDR2 FNYEAQ. The DNA of the CDR3 is TGTGCCAGCAGCCCCCCTTACTCCTACGAGCAGTACTTC. It yields the protein CASSPPYSYEQYF.